These 2 T cell receptor beta chains share one sample of origin, sequenced in a study of CD8 T cells in cerebrospinal fluid in Alzheimer's disease. After re-calling the 10x single-cell sequencing reads, TCRdb lists one entry per CDR3 protein, DNA absent. Its table records about 1,100 distinct CDR3 sequences. Sequencing was done on a sample of cerebrospinal fluid. These receptor sequences come from a human donor in good health.

This clonotype counts as medium-sized by frequency. The V and J genes are TRBV3-1 and TRBJ2-7; the TCRdb call, TRBD1, lacks DNA for checking. The CDR3 sequence is 15 residues long. Germline CDR1 LGHDT, CDR2 YNNKEL (reference sequence). CDR3 sequence reads: CASSQDPRETYEQYF.

Its frequency marks this clonotype as large. The genes are TRBV4-2 and TRBJ1-6; TCRdb indicates TRBD1, and absent DNA this call remains unverified. The CDR3 length is 16 residues. Germline V gene data show CDR1 as LGHNA and CDR2 as YNFKEQ. CDR3 region: CASSQDSGQNNSPLHF.